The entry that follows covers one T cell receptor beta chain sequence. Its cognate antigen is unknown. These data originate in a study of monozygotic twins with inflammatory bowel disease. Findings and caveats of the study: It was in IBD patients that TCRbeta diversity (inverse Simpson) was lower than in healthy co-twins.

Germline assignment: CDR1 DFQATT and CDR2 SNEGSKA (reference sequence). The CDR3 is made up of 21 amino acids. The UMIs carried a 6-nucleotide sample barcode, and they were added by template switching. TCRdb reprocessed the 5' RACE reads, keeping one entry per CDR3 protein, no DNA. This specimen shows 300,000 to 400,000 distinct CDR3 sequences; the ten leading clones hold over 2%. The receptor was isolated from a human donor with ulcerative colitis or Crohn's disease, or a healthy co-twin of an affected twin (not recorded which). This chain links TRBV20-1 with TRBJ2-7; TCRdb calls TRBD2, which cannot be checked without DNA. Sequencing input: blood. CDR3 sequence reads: CSARGGAGDLTYQDRLYEQYF.